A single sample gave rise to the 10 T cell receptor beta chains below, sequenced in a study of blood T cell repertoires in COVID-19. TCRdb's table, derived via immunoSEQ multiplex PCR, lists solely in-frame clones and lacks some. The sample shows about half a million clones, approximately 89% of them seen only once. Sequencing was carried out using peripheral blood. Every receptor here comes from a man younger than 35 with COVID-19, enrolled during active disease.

CDR3 region: CASSTTGWAKNIQYF. The CDR3 region has the DNA TGTGCCAGCAGCACAACCGGGTGGGCCAAAAACATTCAGTACTTC. This rearrangement joins TRBV21-1 to TRBJ2-4; the DNA was not compared with TRBD2, the D call given in the table. TRBV21-1 is described as a pseudogene. The CDR3 runs to 15 residues.

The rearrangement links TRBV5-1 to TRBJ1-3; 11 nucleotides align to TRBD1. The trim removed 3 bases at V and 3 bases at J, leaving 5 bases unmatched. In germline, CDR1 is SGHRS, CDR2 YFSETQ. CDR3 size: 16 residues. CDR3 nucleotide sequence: TGCGCCAGCAGCTCTTCGGACAGGGGGCTTGGAAACACCATATATTTT. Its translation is CASSSSDRGLGNTIYF.

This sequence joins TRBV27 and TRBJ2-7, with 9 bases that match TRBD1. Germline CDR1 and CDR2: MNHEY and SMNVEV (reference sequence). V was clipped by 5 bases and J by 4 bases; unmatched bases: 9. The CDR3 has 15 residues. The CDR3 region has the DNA TGTGCCAGCAGTCCGCTGGGCGGGACAGGGTACGAGCAGTACTTC. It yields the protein CASSPLGGTGYEQYF.

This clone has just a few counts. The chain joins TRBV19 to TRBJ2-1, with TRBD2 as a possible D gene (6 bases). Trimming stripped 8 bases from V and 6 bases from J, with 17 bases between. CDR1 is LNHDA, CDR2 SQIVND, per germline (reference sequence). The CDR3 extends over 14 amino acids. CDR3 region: CASGGETSSNEQFF. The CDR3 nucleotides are TGTGCCAGTGGGGGAGAGACTAGTTCCAATGAGCAGTTCTTC.

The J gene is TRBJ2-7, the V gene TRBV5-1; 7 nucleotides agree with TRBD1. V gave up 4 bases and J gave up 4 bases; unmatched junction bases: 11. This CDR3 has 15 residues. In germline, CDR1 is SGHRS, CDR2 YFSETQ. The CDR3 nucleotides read TGCGCCAGCAGCGCCGGAACAGGGGAAGGGTACGAGCAGTACTTC. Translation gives CASSAGTGEGYEQYF.

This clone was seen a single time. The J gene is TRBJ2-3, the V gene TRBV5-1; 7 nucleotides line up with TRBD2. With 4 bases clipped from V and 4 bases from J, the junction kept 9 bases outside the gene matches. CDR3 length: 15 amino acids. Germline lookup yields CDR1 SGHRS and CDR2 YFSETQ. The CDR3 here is CASSPARERSDTQYF. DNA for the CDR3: TGCGCCAGCAGCCCGGCGCGGGAGAGGTCAGATACGCAGTATTTT.

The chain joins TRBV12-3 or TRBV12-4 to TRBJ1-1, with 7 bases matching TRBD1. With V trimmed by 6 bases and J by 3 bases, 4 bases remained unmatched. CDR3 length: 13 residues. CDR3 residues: CASSSTGDTEAFF. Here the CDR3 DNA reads TGTGCCAGCAGCTCCACAGGGGACACTGAAGCTTTCTTT.

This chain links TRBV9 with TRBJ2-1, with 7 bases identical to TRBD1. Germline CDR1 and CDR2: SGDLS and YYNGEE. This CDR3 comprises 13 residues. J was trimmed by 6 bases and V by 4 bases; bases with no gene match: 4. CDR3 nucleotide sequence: TGTGCCAGCAGCTCCCGACAGGGCAATGAGCAGTTCTTC. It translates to CASSSRQGNEQFF.

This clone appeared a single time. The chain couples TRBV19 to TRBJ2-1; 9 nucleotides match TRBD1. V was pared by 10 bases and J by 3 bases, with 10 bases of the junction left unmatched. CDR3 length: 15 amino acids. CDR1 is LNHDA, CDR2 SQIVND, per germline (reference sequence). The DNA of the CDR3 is TGTGCCACCTCATGGGACAGGGAGGTCTACAATGAGCAGTTCTTC. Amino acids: CATSWDREVYNEQFF.

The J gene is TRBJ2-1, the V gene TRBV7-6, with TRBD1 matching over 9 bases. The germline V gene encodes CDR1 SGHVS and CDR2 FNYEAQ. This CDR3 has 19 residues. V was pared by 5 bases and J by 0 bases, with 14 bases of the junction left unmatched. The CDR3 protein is CASSRKGTGTWSSYNEQFF. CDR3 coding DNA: TGTGCCAGCAGCCGTAAGGGGACAGGGACTTGGAGCTCCTACAATGAGCAGTTCTTC.